This T cell receptor (beta chain) was found in a study of blood T cell repertoires in COVID-19. Study summary: Whether acute or convalescent, the COVID-19 samples came from the United States, Italy and Spain. From T cells, B-cell-depleted T cells, or PBMCs came the material, which was cDNA or gDNA.

Original analysis: Estimation of nucleated cell counts relied on the amplification of reference gene primers. The data were produced by immunoSEQ multiplex PCR, yet TCRdb's version contains in-frame clones alone and is incomplete. Clone size and V and J calls were adopted from that table, with D and trimming inferred from the DNA. The repertoire has over 130,000 clones, 87% of them found once; the top ten carry around 4.6%. Deletions cut 3 bases from V and 6 bases from J, with 12 bases between. The length of the CDR3 is 15 residues. Germline V gene lookup returns CDR1 SEHNR and CDR2 FQNEAQ (reference sequence).

The sequence derives from a woman aged 60 to 75 with active or convalescent COVID-19. The V and J genes are TRBV7-9 and TRBJ1-6, with a possible D match to TRBD1 (5 bases). Sequencing was carried out using peripheral blood. The CDR3 sequence: CASSLGAGGNSPLHF. The CDR3 DNA is TGTGCCAGCAGCTTGGGTGCGGGGGGTAATTCACCCCTCCACTTT. The full variable domain, in which reference TRBV7-9 and TRBJ1-6 provide the parts outside the CDR3, is DTGVSQNPRHKITKRGQNVTFRCDPISEHNRLYWYRQTLGQGPEFLTYFQNEAQLEKSRLLSDRFSAERPKGSFSTLEIQRTEQGDSAMYLCASSLGAGGNSPLHFGNGTRLTVT.